Presented here are 17 T cell receptor beta chains from one specimen sequenced in a study of Graves' ophthalmopathy and Graves' hyperthyroidism. The sequenced template was RNA, covering the TCR beta CDR3 region. After a first-round RT-PCR with HTBI primers, a second-round multiplex PCR was run. TCRdb re-derived calls from the multiplex PCR reads in MiXCR, one entry per CDR3 protein. The repertoire holds about 240,000 distinct CDR3 sequences, with around 50% as singletons. Material: peripheral blood. The receptor source for this set is an adult man with Graves' ophthalmopathy.

This clonotype was recorded a few times. The J gene is TRBJ1-1, the V gene TRBV10-2; possibly TRBD1 for D (5 bases). V was clipped by 3 bases and J by 6 bases, with 14 bases between them. Germline CDR1 is WSHSY and CDR2 is SAAADI. The CDR3 has 14 residues. CDR3 nucleotide sequence: TGCGCCAGCAGTGAAATTGGGGGAAACGCTGAAGCTTTCTTT. It translates to CASSEIGGNAEAFF.

In its sample, this clonotype was seen a few times. V gene TRBV7-8 combines with J gene TRBJ2-5, with 7 bases matching TRBD1. The CDR3 contains 14 residues. The germline V gene encodes CDR1 SGHVS and CDR2 FQNEAQ. J gave up 6 bases and V 4 bases, and 8 bases lay outside the gene matches. In DNA, the CDR3 is TGTGCCAGCAGCTACCGGACAGGATGGAAGACCCAGTACTTC. This codes for CASSYRTGWKTQYF.

This sequence joins TRBV7-9 and TRBJ1-2; D is ambiguous. V lost 5 bases and J 0 bases, leaving 22 bases between the germline ends. This CDR3 has 18 amino acids. CDR1 and CDR2 from the germline V gene are SEHNR and FQNEAQ (reference sequence). CDR3 bases: TGTGCCAGCAGCGATGAGGTCTTCGGCAGCGAGTCTAACTATGGCTACACCTTC. Amino acid sequence: CASSDEVFGSESNYGYTF.

The V and J genes are TRBV25-1 and TRBJ2-5, with D perhaps being TRBD1 or TRBD2 (6 bases each). The end of the DNA fits TRBJ2-1 better, so the J call may be wrong. From germline, CDR1 is MGHDK and CDR2 SYGVNS. The CDR3 loop spans 14 amino acids. CDR3 DNA sequence: TGTGCCAGCAGTGGGAGGGGGGTTCGCAGTGAGCAGTTCTTC. Translating it yields CASSGRGVRSEQFF.

The chain links TRBV12-3 or TRBV12-4 to TRBJ1-5; D call uncertain. Trimming took off 5 bases at V and 9 bases at J, with 17 bases between the two ends. This CDR3 is 14 amino acids long. CDR3: CASSLSGDRVPQHF. DNA of the CDR3: TGTGCCAGCAGTCTCTCGGGCGACCGGGTGCCCCAGCATTTT.

J is TRBJ1-5 and V is TRBV20-1; 7 nucleotides line up with TRBD1. The CDR3 consists of 15 residues. With V trimmed by 5 bases and J by 9 bases, 16 bases remained unmatched. Germline V gene data show CDR1 as DFQATT and CDR2 as SNEGSKA (reference sequence). The CDR3 DNA is TGCAGTGCTTCGTACCGTAAGGGGGCAGGTCGGCCCCAGCATTTT. Its protein is CSASYRKGAGRPQHF.

In its sample, this clonotype was seen many times. The J gene is TRBJ1-1, the V gene TRBV5-5; TRBD1 agrees at 9 bases. This CDR3 region has 13 residues. Looked up from germline, CDR1 is SGHKS and CDR2 is YYEKEE (reference sequence). After removal of 7 bases from V and 5 bases from J, the junction contained 6 bases not matched to a gene. The CDR3 sequence is CASLTTGGTEAFF. The CDR3 nucleotides are TGTGCCAGCCTAACGACAGGGGGGACTGAAGCTTTCTTT.

The chain employs TRBV19 and TRBJ2-7; D gene uncertain. The V end was cut by 6 bases, the J end by 0 bases, with 9 bases between. Germline V gives CDR1 LNHDA, CDR2 SQIVND (reference sequence). This CDR3 has 13 residues. CDR3 sequence reads: CASRAAVSYEQYF. The CDR3 DNA follows: TGTGCCAGTAGGGCGGCAGTCTCCTACGAGCAGTACTTC.

The chain is built from TRBV15 and TRBJ2-2; possibly TRBD1 for D (5 bases). This CDR3 has 15 residues. Trimming removed 0 bases from V and 4 bases from J, with 9 bases in between. CDR1 is LNHNV, CDR2 YYDKDF, per germline (reference sequence). CDR3 in amino acids: CATSRDQGFTGELFF. The DNA of the CDR3 is TGTGCCACCAGCAGAGATCAGGGTTTCACCGGGGAGCTGTTTTTT.

This clonotype has only a few counts. The chain uses TRBV29-1 and TRBJ2-7; 10 bases fit TRBD2. Trimming removed 0 bases from V and 5 bases from J; junction bases left unmatched: 7. CDR1 and CDR2 from the germline V gene are SQVTM and ANQGSEA. CDR3 length equals 15 residues. The CDR3 sequence: CSVEEQSGRAHEQYF. CDR3 DNA sequence: TGCAGCGTTGAAGAACAAAGCGGGAGGGCCCACGAGCAGTACTTC.

V usage is TRBV5-1 and J usage is TRBJ2-2; no clear D. The CDR3 is made up of 16 amino acids. Between the trimmed V and J ends, which lost 4 bases and 0 bases, there was a span of 13 bases. The V gene's germline CDR1 is SGHRS and CDR2 YFSETQ. CDR3 nucleotide sequence: TGCGCCAGCAGCACGGTAGTATCCCCGAACACCGGGGAGCTGTTTTTT. Its protein is CASSTVVSPNTGELFF. Full variable domain (outside the CDR3, taken from reference TRBV5-1 and TRBJ2-2): KAGVTQTPRYLIKTRGQQVTLSCSPISGHRSVSWYQQTPGQGLQFLFEYFSETQRNKGNFPGRFSGRQFSNSRSEMNVSTLELGDSALYLCASSTVVSPNTGELFFGEGSRLTVL.

V and J are TRBV5-1 and TRBJ2-2, with D possibly matching TRBD1 (6 bases). The CDR3 has 14 residues. Germline V gene data show CDR1 as SGHRS and CDR2 as YFSETQ. Deletions cut 5 bases from V and 7 bases from J, with 15 bases between. CDR3: CASSSGQIYGELFF. DNA of the CDR3: TGCGCCAGCAGTTCGGGACAAATATACGGGGAGCTGTTTTTT.

The chain employs TRBV19 and TRBJ2-7; 7 positions match TRBD1. CDR1 is LNHDA and CDR2 is SQIVND in the germline V gene (reference sequence). The CDR3 extends over 14 amino acids. Unmatched junction bases numbered 4, after V lost 5 bases and J lost 0 bases. For the CDR3, the DNA is TGTGCCAGTAGTTCCCGGGACAGCTCCTACGAGCAGTACTTC. Encoded protein: CASSSRDSSYEQYF.

The chain is built from TRBV19 and TRBJ1-5; D not certain. Germline V CDR1 and CDR2: LNHDA, SQIVND (reference sequence). The germline V and J ends were trimmed by 9 bases and 3 bases, with 15 bases remaining between them. This CDR3 has 14 amino acids. The CDR3: CASKDVLLNQPQHF. CDR3 bases: TGTGCCAGCAAGGACGTCTTACTCAATCAGCCCCAGCATTTT. Full variable domain (remainder filled in from reference TRBV19 and TRBJ1-5): DGGITQSPKYLFRKEGQNVTLSCEQNLNHDAMYWYRQDPGQGLRLIYYSQIVNDFQKGDIAEGYSVSREKKESFPLTVTSAQKNPTAFYLCASKDVLLNQPQHFGDGTRLSIL.

The chain is built from TRBV6-5 and TRBJ1-1; D not certain. V was shortened by 6 bases and J by 10 bases, with 15 bases between the two germline ends. This CDR3 region has 12 residues. CDR1 is MNHEY and CDR2 is SVGAGI in the germline V gene. The CDR3 nucleotides read TGTGCCAGCAGGGAGTCCCCAAACGCAGCTTTCTTT. Translated, it gives CASRESPNAAFF.

The chain is built from TRBV19 and TRBJ1-3, with 7 bases identical to TRBD1. The germline V gene encodes CDR1 LNHDA and CDR2 SQIVND (reference sequence). The CDR3 loop spans 15 amino acids. The junction had 9 bases not matched to a gene; V was cut back by 7 bases and J by 3 bases. CDR3 in amino acids: CASTTTGQGGNTIYF. Written as DNA, the CDR3 is TGTGCCAGTACTACGACAGGGCAAGGTGGAAACACCATATATTTT.

This chain links TRBV6-1 with TRBJ1-5; TRBD1 agrees at 7 bases. The CDR3 runs 16 residues. Germline V gives CDR1 MNHNS, CDR2 SASEGT. The V gene end was trimmed by 3 bases and the J gene end by 0 bases; junction bases not matched to a gene: 5. The CDR3 loop reads CASSDDRVYSNQPQHF. DNA of the CDR3: TGTGCCAGCAGTGACGACAGGGTGTATAGCAATCAGCCCCAGCATTTT.